The present entry profiles one T cell receptor beta chain with its context. It has no known antigen specificity. No much larger clone exists at a distance of one base, and base qualities are not known. To prepare the library, multiplex PCR was applied. The sequencing machine was an Illumina HiSeq 4000. iRepertoire HTBI primers and Arm-PCR amplification of CDR3 regions were used to construct TCR beta libraries. Before sequencing, the PCR products went through gel purification. On the study's bioinformatics: Across samples, 60 to 70 TRBV and roughly 13 TRBJ segments were identified and used for gene usage analysis of CDR3 amino acid clonotypes. COPE and FqMerger were used to merge filtered high-quality paired reads into contigs. BLAST was used to align contigs to the IMGT TRBV, TRBD and TRBJ reference genes, and CDR3 was defined following IMGT. Highly expanded clones were defined as clonotypes with a frequency above 0.1%. Shannon entropy served as the measure of repertoire diversity, while the Gini coefficient captured V-J evenness. A clonotype found in more than one individual was treated as public. TCRdb reanalyzed the raw reads on its own, using fastp at Q25 for trimming and MiXCR for clone calling, and kept in-frame beta chains. Rows merge per CDR3 protein into single entries with the most common DNA and genes. The V and J calls, along with clone size, are taken from TCRdb and not from the paper's own processing. For this sample there are roughly 610,000 distinct CDR3 sequences; about 15% appear just once. Approximately 12% of the sample belongs to the ten largest clones.

The data originate from a study of regulatory T cells in long-lasting Graves disease (dated by TCRdb to the early 2020s). Broadly, across the study: In the newly diagnosed Graves' disease group, patients had been taking antithyroid drugs for less than 3 months. Peripheral blood TCR sequencing and RNA sequencing compared persistent Graves' disease patients with newly diagnosed Graves' disease patients. The study took place in China and was registered as a clinical trial. TCR sequencing covered some 13 persistent and roughly 20 newly diagnosed Graves' disease patients, around 35 samples in total. The paper's findings and limits, for the study overall: Peripheral blood alone was examined, since thyroid tissue, which constituted the primary lesion, could not be accessed. As a limitation, the authors acknowledged that the small sample size may reduce accuracy. Only the TCR beta chain was sequenced and analyzed. Patients with persistent disease shared more public clonotypes (under 3,000) than newly diagnosed patients did (approximately 1,000). Compared with newly diagnosed patients, patients with persistent Graves' disease had lower TCR Shannon entropy and fewer highly expanded clones, which suggests clonal expansion. Persistent disease showed preferential use of TRBV28, TRBJ1-2 and TRBJ2-5, whereas newly diagnosed disease favored TRBV20-1 and TRBJ2-1.

Per the publication, the time point label means: newly diagnosed GD, antithyroid drugs for less than 3 months. RNA was extracted from PBMCs in TRIzol for both TCR sequencing and RNA sequencing. Graves' disease was diagnosed according to American Thyroid Association guidelines. Patients for the study were recruited at an endocrinology department in Xi'an, China. From each patient, approximately 10 milliliters of peripheral blood was collected into an EDTA anticoagulant tube. PBMCs were isolated by Ficoll Paque Plus density gradient separation without further T cell sorting. An Agilent 2100 Bioanalyzer and agarose gel were used to check RNA quality, while a NanoDrop 2000 measured RNA concentration. CDR1 SGHAT and CDR2 FQNNGV are derived from the germline V gene. For this chain, trimming is 5 bases at the V end and 2 bases at the J end, and the number of junction bases without a gene match is 16. Taken from cysteine to phenylalanine, the CDR3 has 21 residues. Solely the CDR3 DNA is kept, with 63 bases framed from the first base.

The sample was also reused in another study, on T cells in Graves' hyperthyroidism and ophthalmopathy. As that second study puts it: Stable Graves' hyperthyroidism was defined as the absence of progression to ophthalmopathy over 18 months of follow-up. Hyperthyroidism patients were newly diagnosed, with disease duration under 2 months, and aged 18 to 65 years. Exclusion was applied to patients with uncontrolled infections, other autoimmune diseases, pregnancy or lactation. Clinical symptoms, serum thyroxine and TRAb, thyroid ultrasound, and orbital computed tomography formed the basis for the diagnoses. The first round of RT-PCR for the TCR CDR3 was performed with the HTBI primer set and the Qiagen OneStep RT-PCR kit. Blood samples also contained most of the expanded thyroid clonotypes (frequency above 0.001), which suggests that blood repertoires may reflect thyroid immune responses. In cross-validation, a model built on a 13 V-J signature told ophthalmopathy apart from stable hyperthyroidism with approximately 90% sensitivity and approximately 81% specificity, and in testing the same model reached 80%/75%. In validation, the model predicted progression to ophthalmopathy with roughly 70% sensitivity and about 73% specificity, a median of 6.5 months before onset. A discovery cohort of about a hundred patients, about 40 with Graves' ophthalmopathy and 55 to 65 with stable Graves' hyperthyroidism, was used to find distinguishing TCR V-J signatures. An independent validation cohort of some 18 hyperthyroidism patients and roughly 16 patients who later progressed to ophthalmopathy tested prospective prediction of ophthalmopathy. The roughly 94 discovery patients were randomly divided into training and test sets at a 7:3 ratio. Thyroid tissue and blood T-cell repertoires from six Graves' hyperthyroidism patients were also compared in the study. Once sampling was done, hyperthyroidism patients were given methimazole at a starting dose of 30 mg daily, whereas ophthalmopathy patients were given high-dose intravenous methylprednisolone. The libraries were constructed in a second round of multiplex PCR and then size-selected and purified. Paired-end sequencing of the libraries was performed with 100 bp reads on an Illumina HiSeq2000. Raw data were processed with SOAPnuke, discarding reads with adapters, uncalled bases, mean Phred below 15, or no exact constant-primer or identifier match. High-quality paired reads were merged with COPE v1.2.5, and unique nucleotide sequences were defined as clonotypes. MiTCR v1.1 was used to align the clonotypes against IMGT TRBV, TRBD and TRBJ reference segments. The analysis was restricted to V-J combinations with a frequency above 0.0001, which together covered 99.2% of the repertoires. The TCS score was defined as the ratio of F50 (clonal expansion) to E x V (chaos), calculated using BLOSUM62-based TCRdist between CDR3 peptides within each V-J. Welch's t-statistics and random forest reduced around 510 V-J features to 13, which were used in a naive Bayes classifier (R e1071). No statistical method was used to fix the sample size in advance, and group allocation was not hidden from the investigators. According to the paper, TCR Vbeta CDR3 sequencing was carried out on 135 peripheral blood samples, which came from 40 to 45 ophthalmopathy, 80 or so hyperthyroidism and roughly 17 progressor patients.

Sequenced material: peripheral blood mononuclear cells (PBMCs), taken at new diagnosis, from a patient treated with antithyroid drugs. The rearrangement combines TRBV11-2 with TRBJ2-6; 12 central bases correspond to TRBD1. This clonotype was sampled from a man younger than 30 with Graves disease. Donor details come from another sample of the same person, matched by shared clones. The CDR3 reads as follows: CASSLDRDRGREGPGANVLTF. The base sequence is TGTGCCAGCAGCCTTGACCGGGACAGGGGGCGCGAGGGGCCTGGGGCCAACGTCCTGACTTTC.